This record concerns one T cell receptor beta chain sequence. What it recognizes is unknown. Expansion with viral peptide pools was applied to antigen-specific CD4+ T cells by the ViraFEST assay prior to sequencing. Cultured cells yielded isolated CD4+ T cells after more than nine days. PCR confirmed that the person was infected with SARS-CoV-2 between March and December 2020. This sample stems from a study of vaccination effects on CD4 cells after COVID-19. Study in general: Sampling of two convalescent patients took place 16 days and one week prior to vaccination.

Clones were sequenced by immunoSEQ multiplex PCR, and TCRdb holds only the in-frame ones, with some missing. The sample holds about 27,000 clones, around three quarters seen once. In germline, CDR1 is SGHTA, CDR2 FQGNSA. V lost 3 bases and J lost 5, with 13 bases in between. The CDR3 is made up of 14 amino acids. The sequenced sample was CD4+ T cells from PBMCs cultured with HCoV-NL63 spike peptides, obtained before COVID-19 vaccination. This sequence joins TRBV7-2 and TRBJ2-5, with unresolved D. This receptor was taken from a human donor who had a prior SARS-CoV-2 infection. In DNA form, the CDR3 reads TGTGCCAGCAGCTTTGGGCGCCCTCGCGAGACCCAGTACTTC. It is translated as CASSFGRPRETQYF. Together with reference TRBV7-2 and TRBJ2-5, the CDR3 gives the full variable domain: GAGVSQSPSNKVTEKGKDVELRCDPISGHTALYWYRQSLGQGLEFLIYFQGNSAPDKSGLPSDRFSAERTGGSVSTLTIQRTQQEDSAVYLCASSFGRPRETQYFGPGTRLLVL.